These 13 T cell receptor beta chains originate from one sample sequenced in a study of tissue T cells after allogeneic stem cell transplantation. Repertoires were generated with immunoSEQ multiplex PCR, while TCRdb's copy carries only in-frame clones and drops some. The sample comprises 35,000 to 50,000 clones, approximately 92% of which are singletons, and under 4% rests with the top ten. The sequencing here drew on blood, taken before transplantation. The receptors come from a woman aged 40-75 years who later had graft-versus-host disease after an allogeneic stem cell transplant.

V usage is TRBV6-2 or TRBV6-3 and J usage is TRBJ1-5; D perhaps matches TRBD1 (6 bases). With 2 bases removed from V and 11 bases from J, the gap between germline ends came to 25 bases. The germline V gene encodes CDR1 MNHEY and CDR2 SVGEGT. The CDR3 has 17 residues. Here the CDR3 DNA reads TGTGCCAGCAGTTACCGGCGGGGGCCCCTAGGTGGTTTGGCCCAGCATTTT. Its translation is CASSYRRGPLGGLAQHF.

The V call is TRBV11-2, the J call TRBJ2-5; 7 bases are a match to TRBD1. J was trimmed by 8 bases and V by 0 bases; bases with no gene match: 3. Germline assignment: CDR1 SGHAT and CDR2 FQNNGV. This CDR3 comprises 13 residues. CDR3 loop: CASSLDTGVTQYF. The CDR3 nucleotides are TGTGCCAGCAGCTTAGACACAGGGGTAACCCAGTACTTC.

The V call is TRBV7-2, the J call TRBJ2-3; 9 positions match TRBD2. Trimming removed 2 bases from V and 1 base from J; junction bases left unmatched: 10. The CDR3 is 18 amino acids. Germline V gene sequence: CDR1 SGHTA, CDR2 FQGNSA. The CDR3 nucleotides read TGTGCCAGCAGCTTATGGCTAGCGGGGAGGAGACGCACAGATACGCAGTATTTT. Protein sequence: CASSLWLAGRRRTDTQYF.

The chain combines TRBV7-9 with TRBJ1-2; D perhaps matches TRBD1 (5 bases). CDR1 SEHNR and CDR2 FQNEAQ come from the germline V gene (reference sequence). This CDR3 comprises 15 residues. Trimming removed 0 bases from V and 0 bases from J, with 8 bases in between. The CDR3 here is CASSLAEGANYGYTF. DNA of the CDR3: TGTGCCAGCAGCTTAGCTGAAGGGGCTAACTATGGCTACACCTTC. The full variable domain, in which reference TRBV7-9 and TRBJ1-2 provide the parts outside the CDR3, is DTGVSQNPRHKITKRGQNVTFRCDPISEHNRLYWYRQTLGQGPEFLTYFQNEAQLEKSRLLSDRFSAERPKGSFSTLEIQRTEQGDSAMYLCASSLAEGANYGYTFGSGTRLTVV.

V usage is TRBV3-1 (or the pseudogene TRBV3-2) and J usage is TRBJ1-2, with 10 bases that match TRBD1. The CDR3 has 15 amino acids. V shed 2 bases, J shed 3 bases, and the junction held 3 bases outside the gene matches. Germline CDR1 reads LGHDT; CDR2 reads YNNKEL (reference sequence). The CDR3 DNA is TGTGCCAGCAGCCAACCAGGACAGGGGGACTATGGCTACACCTTC. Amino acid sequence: CASSQPGQGDYGYTF.

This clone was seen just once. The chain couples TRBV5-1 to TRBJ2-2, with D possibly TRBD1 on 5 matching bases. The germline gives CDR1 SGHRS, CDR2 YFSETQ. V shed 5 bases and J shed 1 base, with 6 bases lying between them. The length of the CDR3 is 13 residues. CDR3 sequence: CASRGENTGELFF. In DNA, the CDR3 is TGCGCCAGCAGAGGGGAGAACACCGGGGAGCTGTTTTTT.

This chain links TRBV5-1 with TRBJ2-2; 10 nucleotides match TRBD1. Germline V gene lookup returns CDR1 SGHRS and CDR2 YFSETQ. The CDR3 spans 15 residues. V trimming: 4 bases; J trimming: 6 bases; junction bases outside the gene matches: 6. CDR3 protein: CASSPWDRGSGELFF. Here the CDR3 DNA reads TGCGCCAGCAGCCCCTGGGACAGGGGATCCGGGGAGCTGTTTTTT. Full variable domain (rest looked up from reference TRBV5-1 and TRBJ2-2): KAGVTQTPRYLIKTRGQQVTLSCSPISGHRSVSWYQQTPGQGLQFLFEYFSETQRNKGNFPGRFSGRQFSNSRSEMNVSTLELGDSALYLCASSPWDRGSGELFFGEGSRLTVL.

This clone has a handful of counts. CDR3 loop: CASRHRDSYEQYF. The CDR3 nucleotides are TGTGCCAGCAGGCACAGAGATTCCTACGAGCAGTACTTC. The chain uses TRBV6-5 and TRBJ2-7; D gene ambiguous. The CDR3 loop spans 13 amino acids. Per germline, CDR1 MNHEY and CDR2 SVGAGI. The V gene lost 6 bases and the J gene lost 1 base, with 10 bases spanning the gap.

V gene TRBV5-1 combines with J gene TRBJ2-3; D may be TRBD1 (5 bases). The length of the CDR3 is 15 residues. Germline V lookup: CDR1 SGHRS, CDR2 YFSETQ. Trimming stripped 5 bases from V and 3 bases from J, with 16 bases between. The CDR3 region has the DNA TGCGCCAGCAGTCCCGGTCAGGGAATGACAGATACGCAGTATTTT. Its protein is CASSPGQGMTDTQYF.

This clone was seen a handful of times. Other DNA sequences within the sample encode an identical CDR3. The CDR3 loop reads CASSFSRVSTDTQYF. As DNA, the CDR3 is TGTGCCAGCAGCTTTTCTAGGGTGTCCACAGATACGCAGTATTTT. The chain has TRBV5-6 and TRBJ2-3; D gene unclear. Trimming pared 2 bases from V and 2 bases from J, leaving 12 bases between. Germline CDR1 and CDR2: SGHDT and YYEEEE. The CDR3 extends over 15 amino acids.

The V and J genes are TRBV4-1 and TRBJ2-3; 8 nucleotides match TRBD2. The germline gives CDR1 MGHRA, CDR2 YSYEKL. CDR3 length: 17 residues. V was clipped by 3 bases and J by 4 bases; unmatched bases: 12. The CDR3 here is CASSQVRSGSNSDTQYF. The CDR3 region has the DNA TGCGCCAGCAGCCAGGTTAGGAGCGGGAGTAATTCAGATACGCAGTATTTT.

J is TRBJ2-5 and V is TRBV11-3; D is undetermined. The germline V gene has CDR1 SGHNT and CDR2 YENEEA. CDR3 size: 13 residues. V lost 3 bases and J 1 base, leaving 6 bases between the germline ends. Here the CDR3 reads CASSFITQETQYF. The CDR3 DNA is TGTGCCAGCAGCTTCATCACCCAAGAGACCCAGTACTTC.

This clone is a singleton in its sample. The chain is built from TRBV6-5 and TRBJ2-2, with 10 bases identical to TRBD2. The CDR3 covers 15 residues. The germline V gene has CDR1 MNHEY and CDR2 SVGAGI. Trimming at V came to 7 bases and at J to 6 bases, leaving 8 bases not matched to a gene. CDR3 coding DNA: TGTGCCAGCATGGGCCTAGCGGGAGTATCCGGGGAGCTGTTTTTT. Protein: CASMGLAGVSGELFF.